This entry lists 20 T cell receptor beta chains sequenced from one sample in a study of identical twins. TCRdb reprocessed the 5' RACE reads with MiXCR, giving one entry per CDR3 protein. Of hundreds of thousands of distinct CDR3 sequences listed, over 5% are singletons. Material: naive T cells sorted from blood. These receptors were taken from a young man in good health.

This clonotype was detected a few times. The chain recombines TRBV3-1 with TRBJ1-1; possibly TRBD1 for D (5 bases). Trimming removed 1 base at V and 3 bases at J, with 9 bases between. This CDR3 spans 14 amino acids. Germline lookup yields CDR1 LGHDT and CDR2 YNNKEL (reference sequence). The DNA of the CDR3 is TGTGCCAGCAGCCAAGTTGGGGACGACACTGAAGCTTTCTTT. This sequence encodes CASSQVGDDTEAFF.

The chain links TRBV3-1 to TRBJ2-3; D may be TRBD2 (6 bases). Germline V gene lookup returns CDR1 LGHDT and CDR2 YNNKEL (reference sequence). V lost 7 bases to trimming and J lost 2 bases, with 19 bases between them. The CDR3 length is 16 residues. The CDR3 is CASTRSRGEATDTQYF. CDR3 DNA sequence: TGTGCCAGCACCCGATCCCGAGGGGAGGCCACAGATACGCAGTATTTT.

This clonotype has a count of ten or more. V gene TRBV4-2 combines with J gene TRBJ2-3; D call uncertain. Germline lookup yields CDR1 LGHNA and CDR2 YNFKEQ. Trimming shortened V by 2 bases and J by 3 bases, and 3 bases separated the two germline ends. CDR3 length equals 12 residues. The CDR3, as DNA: TGTGCCAGCAGCCAAATGACAGATACGCAGTATTTT. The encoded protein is CASSQMTDTQYF.

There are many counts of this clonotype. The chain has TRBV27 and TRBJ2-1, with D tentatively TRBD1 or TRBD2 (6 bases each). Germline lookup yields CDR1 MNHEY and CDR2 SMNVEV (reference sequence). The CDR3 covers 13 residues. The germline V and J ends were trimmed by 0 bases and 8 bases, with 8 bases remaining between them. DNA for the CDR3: TGTGCCAGCAGTTTATCCGGGGGCGATGAGCAGTTCTTC. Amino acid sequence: CASSLSGGDEQFF.

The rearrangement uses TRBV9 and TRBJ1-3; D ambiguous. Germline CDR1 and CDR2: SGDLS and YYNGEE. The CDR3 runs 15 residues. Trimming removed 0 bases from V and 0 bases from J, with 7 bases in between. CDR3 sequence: CASSVDSGSGNTIYF. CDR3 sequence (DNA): TGTGCCAGCAGCGTAGACTCTGGCTCTGGAAACACCATATATTTT.

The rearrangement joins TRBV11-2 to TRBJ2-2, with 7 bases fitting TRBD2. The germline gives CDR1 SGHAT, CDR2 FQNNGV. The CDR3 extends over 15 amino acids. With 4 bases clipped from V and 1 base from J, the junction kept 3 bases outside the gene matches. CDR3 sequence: CASSSTSLNTGELFF. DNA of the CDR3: TGTGCCAGCAGCTCGACTAGCCTGAACACCGGGGAGCTGTTTTTT.

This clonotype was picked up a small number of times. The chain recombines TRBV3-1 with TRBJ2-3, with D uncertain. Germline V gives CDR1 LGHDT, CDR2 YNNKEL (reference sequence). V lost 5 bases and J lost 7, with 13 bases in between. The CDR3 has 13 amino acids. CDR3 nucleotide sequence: TGTGCCAGCAGCTTTATGAGGTCATATACGCAGTATTTT. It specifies CASSFMRSYTQYF.

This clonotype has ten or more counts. The CDR3 sequence: CASSKKSPKGTTGSYEQYV. The CDR3 DNA follows: TGTGCCAGCAGCAAAAAAAGCCCCAAAGGGACTACGGGGTCCTACGAGCAGTACGTC. J is TRBJ2-7 and V is TRBV21-1; the table's D call TRBD2 went unverified against the DNA. TRBV21-1 is reported as a pseudogene. The CDR3 has 19 residues.

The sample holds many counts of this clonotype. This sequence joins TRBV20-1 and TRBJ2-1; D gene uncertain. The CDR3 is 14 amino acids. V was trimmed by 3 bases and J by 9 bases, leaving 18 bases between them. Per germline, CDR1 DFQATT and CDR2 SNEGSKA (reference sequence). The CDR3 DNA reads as TGCAGTGCTAGTCATCTGGCTGCTTTAAGTGAGCAGTTCTTC. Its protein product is CSASHLAALSEQFF.

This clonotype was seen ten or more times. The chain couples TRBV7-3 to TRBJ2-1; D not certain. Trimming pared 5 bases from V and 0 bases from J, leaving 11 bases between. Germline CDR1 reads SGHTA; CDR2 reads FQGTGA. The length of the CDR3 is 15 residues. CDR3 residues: CASSPSSDSYNEQFF. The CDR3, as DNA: TGTGCCAGCAGCCCGTCGAGTGACTCCTACAATGAGCAGTTCTTC.

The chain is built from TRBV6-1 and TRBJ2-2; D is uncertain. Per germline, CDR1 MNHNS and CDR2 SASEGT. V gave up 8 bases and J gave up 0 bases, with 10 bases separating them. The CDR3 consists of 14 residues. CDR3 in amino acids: CASALGSNTGELFF. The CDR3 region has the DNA TGTGCCAGCGCTTTAGGTTCGAACACCGGGGAGCTGTTTTTT.

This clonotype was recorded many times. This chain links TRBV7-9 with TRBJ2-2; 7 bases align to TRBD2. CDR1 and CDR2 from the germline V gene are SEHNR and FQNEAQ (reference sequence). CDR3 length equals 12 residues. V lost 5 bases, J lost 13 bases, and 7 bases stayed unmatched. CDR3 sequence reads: CASSPVAGMLFF. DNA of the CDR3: TGTGCCAGCAGCCCAGTAGCGGGCATGCTGTTTTTT.

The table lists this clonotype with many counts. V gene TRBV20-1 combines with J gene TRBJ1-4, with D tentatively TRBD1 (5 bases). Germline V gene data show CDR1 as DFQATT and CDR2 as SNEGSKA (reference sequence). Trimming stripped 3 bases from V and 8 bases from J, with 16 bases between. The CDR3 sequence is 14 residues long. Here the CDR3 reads CSASPSGLGEKLFF. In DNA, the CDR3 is TGCAGTGCTAGCCCCTCGGGACTCGGAGAAAAACTGTTTTTT.

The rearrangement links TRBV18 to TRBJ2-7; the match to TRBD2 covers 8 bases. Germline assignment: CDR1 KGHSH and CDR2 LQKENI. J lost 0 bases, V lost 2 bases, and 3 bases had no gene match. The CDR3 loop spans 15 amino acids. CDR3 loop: CASSPISGVSYEQYF. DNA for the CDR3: TGTGCCAGCTCACCAATTAGCGGGGTCTCCTACGAGCAGTACTTC.

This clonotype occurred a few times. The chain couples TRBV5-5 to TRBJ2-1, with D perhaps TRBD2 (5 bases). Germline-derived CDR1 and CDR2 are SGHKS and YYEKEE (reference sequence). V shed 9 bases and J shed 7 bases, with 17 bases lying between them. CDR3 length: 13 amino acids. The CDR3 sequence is CATQDWQGNEQFF. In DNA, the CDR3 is TGTGCCACCCAGGACTGGCAAGGGAATGAGCAGTTCTTC.

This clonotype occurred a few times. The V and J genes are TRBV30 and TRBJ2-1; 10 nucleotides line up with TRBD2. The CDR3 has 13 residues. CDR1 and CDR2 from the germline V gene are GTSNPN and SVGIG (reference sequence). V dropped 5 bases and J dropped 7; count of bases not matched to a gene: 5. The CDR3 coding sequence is TGTGCCTGGGCTAGCGGGAGTGGGAATGAGCAGTTCTTC. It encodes CAWASGSGNEQFF.

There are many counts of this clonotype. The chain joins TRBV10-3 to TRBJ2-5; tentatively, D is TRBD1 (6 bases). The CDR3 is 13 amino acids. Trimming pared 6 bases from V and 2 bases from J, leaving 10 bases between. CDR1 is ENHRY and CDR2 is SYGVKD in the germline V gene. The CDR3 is CAISQGSQETQYF. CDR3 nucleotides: TGTGCCATCAGCCAGGGGTCACAAGAGACCCAGTACTTC.

The CDR3 region is CASSTGTSDSGANVLTF. The CDR3, as DNA: TGTGCCAGCAGTACCGGGACTAGCGACTCTGGGGCCAACGTCCTGACTTTC. The chain couples TRBV6-2 or TRBV6-3 to TRBJ2-6; 10 positions agree with TRBD2. This CDR3 has 17 residues. The germline V gene encodes CDR1 MNHEY and CDR2 SVGEGT. J lost 0 bases, V lost 5 bases, and 4 bases had no gene match.

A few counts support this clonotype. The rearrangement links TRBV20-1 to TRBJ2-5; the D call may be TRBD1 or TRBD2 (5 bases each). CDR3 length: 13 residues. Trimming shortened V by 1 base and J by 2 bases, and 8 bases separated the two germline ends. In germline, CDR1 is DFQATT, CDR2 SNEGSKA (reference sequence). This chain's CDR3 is CSARAGPQETQYF. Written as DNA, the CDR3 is TGCAGTGCTAGAGCGGGGCCGCAAGAGACCCAGTACTTC.

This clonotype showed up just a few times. The CDR3 bases are TGTGCCAGCAGCCTTGGGAGCACAGGCTATGGCTACACCTTC. Translated: CASSLGSTGYGYTF. V is TRBV12-3 or TRBV12-4 and J is TRBJ1-2; D is possibly TRBD1 (5 bases). V lost 6 bases to trimming and J lost 4 bases, with 15 bases between them. The CDR3 has 14 amino acids.